These 16 T cell receptor beta chains share one sample of origin, sequenced in a study of blood T cell repertoires in COVID-19. The table came from immunoSEQ multiplex PCR; TCRdb's copy has only in-frame clones and leaves some out. This table has hundreds of thousands of clones, more than 75% appearing once. Sequencing was carried out using peripheral blood. Every receptor here comes from a woman in her twenties or thirties who had recovered from COVID-19.

This chain links TRBV7-6 with TRBJ2-5; TRBD2 agrees at 14 bases. The CDR3 loop spans 17 amino acids. J was trimmed by 4 bases and V by 5 bases; bases with no gene match: 9. Germline lookup yields CDR1 SGHVS and CDR2 FNYEAQ. The CDR3 bases are TGTGCCAGCAGCGTATTAGGGACTAGCGGGGGAAGAGAGACCCAGTACTTC. Its protein product is CASSVLGTSGGRETQYF.

For this clone: Different DNA sequences within this sample yield the same CDR3. The chain uses TRBV27 and TRBJ2-7; D not certain. Germline V gene sequence: CDR1 MNHEY, CDR2 SMNVEV (reference sequence). The ends were cut back, 0 bases at V and 0 bases at J, with 3 bases in the middle. This CDR3 has 13 amino acids. The CDR3 spells CASSLSRSYEQYF. In DNA form, the CDR3 reads TGTGCCAGCAGTTTATCGCGCTCCTACGAGCAGTACTTC.

The chain has TRBV5-1 and TRBJ1-5, with D perhaps matching TRBD1 (5 bases). The CDR3 is 13 amino acids. Germline CDR1 reads SGHRS; CDR2 reads YFSETQ. The V gene lost 1 base and the J gene lost 7 bases, with 9 bases spanning the gap. The CDR3 loop reads CASSLWTRQPQHF. CDR3 nucleotides: TGCGCCAGCAGCTTGTGGACAAGGCAGCCCCAGCATTTT.

CDR3 sequence reads: CASSQRYDGYTF. In DNA, the CDR3 is TGTGCCAGCAGCCAGCGGTATGATGGCTACACCTTC. The chain joins TRBV14 to TRBJ1-2; D gene ambiguous. This CDR3 has 12 residues. Trimming left V 3 bases short and J 6 bases short, with 8 bases between. Germline-derived CDR1 and CDR2 are SGHDN and FVKESK. Full variable domain (missing parts from reference TRBV14 and TRBJ1-2): EAGVTQFPSHSVIEKGQTVTLRCDPISGHDNLYWYRRVMGKEIKFLLHFVKESKQDESGMPNNRFLAERTGGTYSTLKVQPAELEDSGVYFCASSQRYDGYTFGSGTRLTVV.

J is TRBJ2-7 and V is TRBV19, with 10 bases aligning to TRBD1. Looked up from germline, CDR1 is LNHDA and CDR2 is SQIVND (reference sequence). V was clipped by 7 bases and J by 2 bases; unmatched bases: 17. This CDR3 spans 18 amino acids. The CDR3 reads CASKPGGQGTRRTYEQYF. In nucleotides, the CDR3 is TGTGCCAGTAAACCAGGGGGACAGGGGACCCGTAGGACCTACGAGCAGTACTTC.

This chain connects TRBV19 to TRBJ1-1; 10 nucleotides match TRBD1. Germline CDR1 and CDR2: LNHDA and SQIVND (reference sequence). The CDR3 length is 15 residues. V was clipped by 5 bases and J by 4 bases; unmatched bases: 7. The chain's CDR3 is CASSPRTGGITEAFF. The CDR3 DNA sequence: TGTGCCAGTAGTCCTCGGACAGGGGGGATCACTGAAGCTTTCTTT.

The V call is TRBV7-2, the J call TRBJ2-3; 8 positions agree with TRBD2. The V segment lost 1 base and the J segment 6 bases; nucleotides outside the gene matches: 6. Germline V gene lookup returns CDR1 SGHTA and CDR2 FQGNSA. The CDR3 consists of 15 residues. CDR3 DNA sequence: TGTGCCAGCAGCTTAGGAGCGGGAGCATCCGATACGCAGTATTTT. Translated, it gives CASSLGAGASDTQYF.

CDR3 sequence (DNA): TGCGCCAGCAGTAAGGAGCGGGAGGCCTTCTACGAGCAGTACTTC. Residues: CASSKEREAFYEQYF. The chain joins TRBV4-3 to TRBJ2-7; TRBD2 aligns across 9 bases. CDR3 size: 15 residues. Trimming removed 6 bases from V and 3 bases from J; junction bases left unmatched: 9. Germline V CDR1 and CDR2: LGHNA, YSLEER.

Comment on this clone: The junction and the germline gene differ at one end; a read error may be behind it. The same CDR3 can be traced to other DNA sequences in this sample. V gene TRBV12-3 or TRBV12-4 combines with J gene TRBJ2-5; possible D gene TRBD2, 6 bases. The CDR3 length is 13 residues. The CDR3 nucleotides read TGTGCCAGCAGTTTTGGGGGGTGGGAGACTCAGTACTTC. It yields the protein CASSFGGWETQYF.

The chain has TRBV6-1 and TRBJ2-3; weak D call: TRBD2 (5 bases). Germline V CDR1 and CDR2: MNHNS, SASEGT. V was trimmed by 3 bases and J by 1 base, leaving 14 bases between them. This CDR3 region has 16 residues. CDR3 in DNA: TGTGCCAGCAGTGAGGAGCTCAGGACTCGCACAGATACGCAGTATTTT. Protein sequence: CASSEELRTRTDTQYF.

CDR3 loop: CASSPAGGAWETQYF. CDR3 coding DNA: TGTGCCAGCAGCCCCGCCGGTGGGGCGTGGGAGACCCAGTACTTC. The gene calls are TRBV13 and TRBJ2-5, with D perhaps matching TRBD1 (5 bases). The CDR3 consists of 15 residues. Trimming cost V 5 bases and J 5 bases, with 18 bases left between them. Germline V gene lookup returns CDR1 PRHDT and CDR2 FYEKMQ (reference sequence).

The rearrangement joins TRBV12-5 to TRBJ1-1; D remains unclear. This CDR3 has 11 residues. CDR1 and CDR2 (germline): LGHNT, FRNRAP. V was shortened by 2 bases and J by 6 bases, with 4 bases between the two germline ends. CDR3 DNA: TGTGCTAGTGGTTTGCGGGCTGAAGCTTTCTTT. Protein sequence: CASGLRAEAFF.

V is TRBV2 and J is TRBJ2-7; D remains ambiguous. The length of the CDR3 is 14 residues. Per germline, CDR1 SNHLY and CDR2 FYNNEI. The ends were cut back, 5 bases at V and 0 bases at J, with 11 bases in the middle. CDR3 in amino acids: CASSLTEVSYEQYF. The CDR3 DNA reads TGTGCCAGCAGTTTGACTGAGGTCTCCTACGAGCAGTACTTC. Full variable domain (outside the CDR3, taken from reference TRBV2 and TRBJ2-7): EPEVTQTPSHQVTQMGQEVILRCVPISNHLYFYWYRQILGQKVEFLVSFYNNEISEKSEIFDDQFSVERPDGSNFTLKIRSTKLEDSAMYFCASSLTEVSYEQYFGPGTRLTVT.

This clone was counted only a few times. The junction departs from germline at one end; a sequencing error may be responsible. The gene calls are TRBV12-3 or TRBV12-4 and TRBJ1-2; 9 nucleotides align to TRBD1. The CDR3 length is 12 residues. CDR3 in amino acids: CASSRNRGLLYF. The CDR3 DNA sequence: TGTGCCAGCAGTCGAAACAGGGGGCTCCTATACTTC.

The chain is built from TRBV10-2 and TRBJ2-2; a possible D gene is TRBD1 (5 bases). V was clipped by 3 bases and J by 1 base, with 18 bases between them. There are 18 residues in the CDR3. Germline V gene lookup returns CDR1 WSHSY and CDR2 SAAADI. Written as DNA, the CDR3 is TGCGCCAGCAGTGAATTTATGGGGCGTCGCGGGAACACCGGGGAGCTGTTTTTT. It encodes CASSEFMGRRGNTGELFF.

The rearrangement links TRBV5-1 to TRBJ2-3; maybe TRBD1 (5 bases). The CDR3 consists of 14 residues. V was clipped by 5 bases and J by 8 bases, with 18 bases between them. Germline CDR1 is SGHRS and CDR2 is YFSETQ. CDR3 nucleotide sequence: TGCGCCAGCAGGGGGCTAGGTGAGCTGAGTACGCAGTATTTT. It codes for CASRGLGELSTQYF.